The next 26 T cell receptor beta chains were all read from a single sample in a study of metastatic and nonmetastatic thyroid tumors. No treatment had been given to any patient before thyroid surgery. MiXCR re-clonotyped the PCR reads for TCRdb. The table has under 45,000 clones, approximately 28% seen once; the top ten hold almost 10%. The sequenced sample was blood. These receptors all stem from a male donor with papillary thyroid cancer or a benign thyroid nodule (not recorded which). Some clones in this sample may be carry-over from other donors' samples.

This clone was found many times. This chain uses TRBV5-4 with TRBJ2-1, with 7 bases that match TRBD1. The trim removed 3 bases at V and 7 bases at J, leaving 13 bases unmatched. The CDR3 spans 16 residues. CDR1 SGHNT and CDR2 YYREEE come from the germline V gene (reference sequence). The CDR3 spells CASSSPVGGLGNEQFF. The CDR3 nucleotides are TGTGCCAGCAGCTCCCCGGTAGGGGGCTTGGGAAATGAGCAGTTCTTC.

Of note for this clone: A read error may account for a junction end that differs from germline. The chain employs TRBV29-1 and TRBJ2-3, with D tentatively TRBD2 (5 bases). Looked up from germline, CDR1 is SQVTM and CDR2 is ANQGSEA. CDR3 length: 15 residues. The chain's CDR3 is CSVEGHVTATDTQSF. The CDR3 DNA follows: TGCAGCGTCGAGGGTCATGTCACCGCCACAGATACGCAGTCTTTT.

V and J are TRBV4-1 and TRBJ2-1, with 13 bases lining up with TRBD2. The CDR3 consists of 14 residues. Germline CDR1 reads MGHRA; CDR2 reads YSYEKL. Trimming at V came to 3 bases and at J to 10 bases, leaving 3 bases not matched to a gene. DNA for the CDR3: TGCGCCAGCAGCCAGGGGACTAGCGGGATAGAGCAGTTCTTC. This encodes CASSQGTSGIEQFF.

The V gene is TRBV6-1, the J gene TRBJ2-7; TRBD2 matches at 9 bases. V dropped 8 bases and J dropped 2; count of bases not matched to a gene: 10. There are 15 residues in the CDR3. Germline V gives CDR1 MNHNS, CDR2 SASEGT. The CDR3 protein is CASSYGAGGPYEQYF. CDR3 in DNA: TGTGCCAGCTCGTATGGGGCGGGAGGGCCCTACGAGCAGTACTTC.

The J gene is TRBJ1-3, the V gene TRBV9, with a possible D match to TRBD1 (6 bases). V lost 7 bases, J lost 0 bases, and 14 bases lay in between. Germline V gene lookup returns CDR1 SGDLS and CDR2 YYNGEE. The CDR3 contains 15 residues. This chain's CDR3 is CASGRTDSSGNTIYF. For the CDR3, the DNA is TGTGCCAGCGGCAGGACGGACAGCTCTGGAAACACCATATATTTT.

The table lists this clone with many counts. The chain links TRBV13 to TRBJ1-4; D is unresolved. Trimming shortened V by 1 base and J by 5 bases, and 8 bases separated the two germline ends. The CDR3 length is 14 residues. CDR1 PRHDT and CDR2 FYEKMQ come from the germline V gene (reference sequence). CDR3 sequence: CASSLAFENEKLFF. The CDR3 region has the DNA TGTGCCAGCAGCTTAGCCTTTGAAAATGAAAAACTGTTTTTT.

Many counts were recorded for this clone. This may arise from a read error, as a much more abundant clone is one base away. The chain employs TRBV4-1 and TRBJ2-3; 15 nucleotides match TRBD2. There are 17 residues in the CDR3. J gave up 9 bases and V 0 bases, and 7 bases lay outside the gene matches. From germline, CDR1 is MGHRA and CDR2 YSYEKL. The CDR3 nucleotides are TGCGCCAGCAGCCAAGACGGACTAGCGGGAGGGCCGGGGACGCAGTATTTT. Its protein is CASSQDGLAGGPGTQYF.

The chain uses TRBV3-1 and TRBJ2-2, with D perhaps assigned TRBD1 or TRBD2 (5 bases each). Germline-derived CDR1 and CDR2 are LGHDT and YNNKEL (reference sequence). V was clipped by 5 bases and J by 4 bases, with 14 bases between them. This CDR3 has 15 amino acids. This CDR3 reads CASSGGVFTTGELFF. For the CDR3, the DNA is TGTGCCAGCAGCGGGGGAGTCTTTACCACCGGGGAGCTGTTTTTT.

The rearrangement uses TRBV28 and TRBJ2-7; 8 nucleotides agree with TRBD1. CDR1 is MDHEN and CDR2 is SYDVKM in the germline V gene. The CDR3 contains 16 residues. J lost 5 bases, V lost 7 bases, and 16 bases had no gene match. The CDR3 DNA sequence: TGTGCCAGCACCTTACTCCCCCCAGGACAGGGCAACGAGCAGTACTTC. Protein: CASTLLPPGQGNEQYF.

This clone came up many times. The chain employs TRBV25-1 and TRBJ2-5; tentatively, D is TRBD2 (6 bases). V lost 1 base and J lost 7, with 13 bases in between. CDR1 is MGHDK, CDR2 SYGVNS, per germline. The CDR3 length is 14 residues. CDR3 nucleotides: TGTGCCAGCAGTGAATCAGTGGGGAGGCCGACCCAGTACTTC. As protein: CASSESVGRPTQYF.

In its sample, this clone was seen once. The chain employs TRBV20-1 and TRBJ2-7; no firm D call. CDR1 is DFQATT and CDR2 is SNEGSKA in the germline V gene (reference sequence). V gave up 7 bases and J gave up 5 bases, with 12 bases separating them. The CDR3 length is 11 residues. The CDR3 DNA follows: TGCAGTGGTTCAGATGGGGACGAGCAGTACTTC. Encoded protein: CSGSDGDEQYF.

This clone was picked up a small number of times. The chain carries TRBV12-3 or TRBV12-4 and TRBJ1-5; D remains ambiguous. The CDR3 length is 15 residues. Trimming left V 4 bases short and J 2 bases short, with 12 bases between. CDR3 sequence reads: CASSSFFGGNQPQHF. As DNA, the CDR3 is TGTGCCAGCAGTTCCTTTTTTGGAGGCAATCAGCCCCAGCATTTT.

This chain joins TRBV7-9 and TRBJ1-2, with D possibly TRBD1 on 5 matching bases. There are 15 residues in the CDR3. V was shortened by 6 bases and J by 4 bases, with 18 bases between the two germline ends. Per the germline V gene, CDR1 is SEHNR and CDR2 is FQNEAQ (reference sequence). DNA of the CDR3: TGTGCCAGCAGGCCGGGGCAGCCGCGGACCTATGGCTACACCTTC. Protein: CASRPGQPRTYGYTF.

In this sample, this clone turned up many times. The chain employs TRBV28 and TRBJ1-5; TRBD1 matches 9 bases. Germline V gives CDR1 MDHEN, CDR2 SYDVKM. The V and J ends lost 7 bases and 6 bases, in that order; junction bases with no gene match: 13. The CDR3 extends over 16 amino acids. The CDR3 sequence: CASIRIQGAWGQPQHF. CDR3 DNA: TGTGCCAGCATTAGAATACAGGGGGCGTGGGGTCAGCCCCAGCATTTT.

The sample holds many counts of this clone. The V call is TRBV6-1, the J call TRBJ1-6; 8 positions match TRBD1. CDR3 length equals 15 residues. V trimming: 10 bases; J trimming: 7 bases; junction bases outside the gene matches: 12. Germline lookup yields CDR1 MNHNS and CDR2 SASEGT. The CDR3 DNA reads as TGTGCCACCAACCCGGACAGGGATCGCAATTCACCCCTCCACTTT. It is translated as CATNPDRDRNSPLHF.

This clone has at least ten counts. The rearrangement links TRBV10-2 to TRBJ2-5; D is undetermined. The germline V and J ends were trimmed by 3 bases and 3 bases, with 17 bases remaining between them. Germline loops: CDR1 WSHSY, CDR2 SAAADI. The CDR3 is 16 amino acids. The CDR3 region is CASSDGRFPPEETQYF. The CDR3 DNA reads TGCGCCAGCAGTGATGGTCGGTTCCCCCCCGAAGAGACCCAGTACTTC.

The chain is built from TRBV6-1 and TRBJ2-1; the match to TRBD2 covers 10 bases. Germline-derived CDR1 and CDR2 are MNHNS and SASEGT. The V and J ends lost 7 bases and 8 bases, in that order; junction bases with no gene match: 11. The CDR3 extends over 15 amino acids. This CDR3 is CASIRASGRWDEQFF. CDR3 coding DNA: TGTGCCAGCATACGCGCTAGCGGGAGATGGGATGAGCAGTTCTTC.

Ten or more counts support this clone. V gene TRBV20-1 combines with J gene TRBJ2-2; D gene unclear. Germline V gene sequence: CDR1 DFQATT, CDR2 SNEGSKA (reference sequence). The CDR3 is 13 residues long. Trimming took off 6 bases at V and 0 bases at J, with 8 bases between the two ends. CDR3 DNA sequence: TGCAGTGCCCCCGAACCGAACACCGGGGAGCTGTTTTTT. Protein sequence: CSAPEPNTGELFF.

The chain is built from TRBV4-3 and TRBJ2-6; D unresolved. Trimming left V 1 base short and J 4 bases short, with 5 bases between. The CDR3 is made up of 14 amino acids. Per the germline V gene, CDR1 is LGHNA and CDR2 is YSLEER. The CDR3 nucleotides read TGCGCCAGCAGCCAAGCTACCGGGGCCAACGTCCTGACTTTC. It translates to CASSQATGANVLTF.

To note about this clone: At one of its ends the junction is not consistent with the germline gene, which may arise from a read error. The gene calls are TRBV6-1 and TRBJ1-6; D is uncertain. Germline V gene sequence: CDR1 MNHNS, CDR2 SASEGT. The CDR3 length is 14 residues. CDR3 amino acids: CARGRDSYNSRLHF. The CDR3 coding sequence is TGTGCCAGAGGCCGAGACTCCTATAATTCACGCCTCCACTTT.

This chain connects TRBV7-9 to TRBJ2-7; D unclear. The germline V gene has CDR1 SEHNR and CDR2 FQNEAQ (reference sequence). The CDR3 is made up of 14 amino acids. Trimming removed 4 bases from V and 7 bases from J, with 17 bases in between. CDR3 loop: CASSSQTSLLEQYF. In DNA form, the CDR3 reads TGTGCCAGCAGCTCCCAGACGTCCCTTCTGGAGCAGTACTTC.

This chain joins TRBV20-1 and TRBJ2-7, with 13 bases matching TRBD2. The CDR3 totals 16 residues. CDR1 is DFQATT, CDR2 SNEGSKA, per germline (reference sequence). Trimming at V came to 5 bases and at J to 6 bases, leaving 13 bases not matched to a gene. CDR3 protein: CSAPSSVTSGRSEQYF. The DNA of the CDR3 is TGCAGTGCTCCTTCCTCCGTGACTAGCGGGAGGTCCGAGCAGTACTTC.

In its sample, this clone was seen a few times. The rearrangement links TRBV6-1 to TRBJ1-2; D might be TRBD1 (6 bases). The length of the CDR3 is 13 residues. Trimming cost V 7 bases and J 5 bases, with 14 bases left between them. CDR1 and CDR2 (germline): MNHNS, SASEGT. This CDR3 reads CASNPRTEYGYTF. The CDR3 coding sequence is TGTGCCAGCAATCCAAGGACAGAGTATGGCTACACCTTC.

This clone was counted only a few times. This chain connects TRBV12-3 or TRBV12-4 to TRBJ1-3; 10 positions match TRBD1. This CDR3 comprises 17 residues. With 5 bases clipped from V and 2 bases from J, the junction kept 9 bases outside the gene matches. CDR3 sequence: CASSHQIGTGAGNTIYF. For the CDR3, the DNA is TGTGCCAGCAGTCATCAGATTGGGACAGGGGCTGGAAACACCATATATTTT.

This clone has ten or more counts. The chain has TRBV9 and TRBJ2-5; 7 bases are shared with TRBD1. Trimming took 5 bases from V and 3 from J; bases not matched to a gene: 4. Per the germline V gene, CDR1 is SGDLS and CDR2 is YYNGEE. CDR3 length: 13 amino acids. CDR3 DNA: TGTGCCAGCAGTGGGACAGATAAAGAGACCCAGTACTTC. The encoded protein is CASSGTDKETQYF.

On this clone: The CDR3 does not end in the conserved phenylalanine or tryptophan, so this is likely a read error. J is TRBJ2-7 and V is TRBV5-1, with 10 bases that match TRBD2. Germline V gene sequence: CDR1 SGHRS, CDR2 YFSETQ. Trimming took 0 bases from V and 3 from J; bases not matched to a gene: 3. The CDR3 covers 15 residues. The CDR3 coding sequence is TGCGCCAGCAGCTTGGAGTCTAGCGGGAGCTACGAGCAGTACCTC. Encoded protein: CASSLESSGSYEQYL.